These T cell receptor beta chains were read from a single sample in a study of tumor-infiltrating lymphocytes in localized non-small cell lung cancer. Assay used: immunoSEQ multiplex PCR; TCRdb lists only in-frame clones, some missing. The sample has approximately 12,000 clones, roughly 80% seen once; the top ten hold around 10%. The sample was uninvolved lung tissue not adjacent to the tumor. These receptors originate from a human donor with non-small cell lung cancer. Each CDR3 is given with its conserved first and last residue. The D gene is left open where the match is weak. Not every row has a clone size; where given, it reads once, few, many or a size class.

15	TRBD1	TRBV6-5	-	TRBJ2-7	CASRFRDRGGYEQYF	TGTGCCAGCAGGTTCCGGGACAGGGGCGGCTACGAGCAGTACTTC
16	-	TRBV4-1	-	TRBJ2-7	CASSQDLAVSSYEQYF	TGCGCCAGCAGCCAAGATTTGGCGGTTAGTTCCTACGAGCAGTACTTC
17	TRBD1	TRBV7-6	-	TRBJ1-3	CASSPPGGQGAGNTIYF	TGTGCCAGCAGCCCCCCGGGGGGGCAGGGGGCTGGAAACACCATATATTTT
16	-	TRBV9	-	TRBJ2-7	CASSPPGVGSSYEQYF	TGTGCCAGCAGCCCCCCCGGGGTGGGGAGCTCCTACGAGCAGTACTTC
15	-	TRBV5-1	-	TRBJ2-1	CASSPVDGSYNEQFF	TGCGCCAGCAGTCCCGTGGACGGCTCCTACAATGAGCAGTTCTTC
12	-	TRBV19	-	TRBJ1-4	CASRRGLEKLFF	TGTGCCAGTAGACGCGGCCTTGAAAAACTGTTTTTT
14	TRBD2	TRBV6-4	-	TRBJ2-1	CASSRGGIDNEQFF	TGTGCCAGCAGTCGGGGGGGGATAGACAATGAGCAGTTCTTC
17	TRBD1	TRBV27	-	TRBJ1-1	CASSNPGAGGRQVDAFF	TGTGCCAGCAGCAACCCAGGGGCAGGGGGCCGACAGGTGGATGCTTTCTTT
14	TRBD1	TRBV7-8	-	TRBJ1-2	CASSNPGTGNGYTF	TGTGCCAGCAGCAACCCGGGGACAGGGAACGGCTACACCTTC
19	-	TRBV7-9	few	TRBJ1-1	CASSQRSSRTGTQNVEAFF	TGTGCCAGCAGCCAAAGGTCATCTCGTACCGGGACCCAGAACGTTGAAGCTTTCTTT
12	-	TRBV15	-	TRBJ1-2	CATSRDNYGYTF	TGTGCCACCAGCAGAGACAACTATGGCTACACCTTC
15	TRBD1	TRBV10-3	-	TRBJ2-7	CAISELGQLSYEQYF	TGTGCCATCAGTGAGCTGGGACAGCTCTCCTACGAGCAGTACTTC
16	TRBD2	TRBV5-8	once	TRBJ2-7	CASSLGLAGRSYEQYF	TGTGCCAGCAGCTTGGGTCTAGCGGGGCGCTCCTACGAGCAGTACTTC
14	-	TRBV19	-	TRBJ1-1	CASSSVPGKAEAFF	TGTGCCAGTAGTTCCGTCCCGGGGAAGGCTGAAGCTTTCTTT
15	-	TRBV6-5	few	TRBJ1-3	CASRPGSMIGNTIYF	TGTGCCAGCAGGCCCGGGAGTATGATTGGAAACACCATATATTTT
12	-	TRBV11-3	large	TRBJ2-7	CASSLGSREQYF	TGTGCCAGCAGCTTAGGCTCCCGAGAGCAGTACTTC
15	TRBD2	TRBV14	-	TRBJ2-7	CASSQTSGGSYEQYF	TGTGCCAGCAGCCAAACTAGCGGGGGTTCCTACGAGCAGTACTTC
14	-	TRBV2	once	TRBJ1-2	CASSGTQGSYGYTF	TGTGCCAGCAGTGGAACACAGGGCAGCTATGGCTACACCTTC
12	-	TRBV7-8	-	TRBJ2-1	CASSLSGAEQFF	TGTGCCAGCAGCTTAAGTGGAGCCGAGCAGTTCTTC
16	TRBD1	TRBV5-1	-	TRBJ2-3	CASSPRGPGRSDTQYF	TGCGCCAGCAGCCCAAGGGGGCCCGGCCGGTCAGATACGCAGTATTTT
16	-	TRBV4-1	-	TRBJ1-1	CASSQGRGGSGSEAFF	TGCGCCAGCAGCCAAGGAAGGGGAGGGAGTGGGTCTGAAGCTTTCTTT
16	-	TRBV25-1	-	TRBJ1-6	CASSEGGTARGSPLHF	TGTGCCAGCAGTGAGGGGGGGACGGCCAGGGGATCACCCCTCCACTTT
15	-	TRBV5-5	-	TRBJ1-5	CASSHTGNSNQPQHF	TGTGCCAGCAGCCACACCGGGAACTCAAATCAGCCCCAGCATTTT
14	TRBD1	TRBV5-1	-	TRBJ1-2	CASSSGQATYGYTF	TGCGCCAGCAGCTCCGGACAGGCAACCTATGGCTACACCTTC
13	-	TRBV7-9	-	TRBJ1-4	CATSINTGEKLFF	TGTGCCACCTCTATAAATACGGGCGAAAAACTGTTTTTT
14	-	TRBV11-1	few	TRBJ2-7	CASSRGHQTHEQYF	TGTGCCAGCAGCCGTGGACACCAAACTCACGAGCAGTACTTC
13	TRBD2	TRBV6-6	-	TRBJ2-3	CASLAGGSDTQYF	TGTGCCAGCTTGGCGGGGGGTTCAGATACGCAGTATTTT
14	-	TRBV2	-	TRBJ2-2	CASSVTRNTGELFF	TGTGCCAGCAGTGTAACGAGGAACACCGGGGAGCTGTTTTTT
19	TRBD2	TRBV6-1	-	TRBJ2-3	CASSDRLAGGAPPTDTQYF	TGTGCCAGCAGTGATCGGCTAGCGGGGGGAGCGCCTCCCACAGATACGCAGTATTTT
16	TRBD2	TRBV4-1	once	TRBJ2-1	CASSQEAASGYNEQFF	TGCGCCAGCAGCCAAGAGGCGGCTAGCGGGTACAATGAGCAGTTCTTC
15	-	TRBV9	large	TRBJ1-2	CASSPHWGRGGGYTF	TGTGCCAGCAGCCCCCACTGGGGGAGGGGAGGGGGCTACACCTTC
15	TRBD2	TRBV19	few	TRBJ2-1	CASSIDRDYYNEQFF	TGTGCCAGTAGTATAGATCGGGACTACTACAATGAGCAGTTCTTC
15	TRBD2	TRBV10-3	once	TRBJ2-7	CAISESWGGGSEQYF	TGTGCCATCAGTGAGTCATGGGGCGGGGGGTCCGAGCAGTACTTC
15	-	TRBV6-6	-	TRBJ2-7	CASSDGGRVTYEQYF	TGTGCCAGCAGCGACGGTGGCAGGGTCACCTACGAGCAGTACTTC
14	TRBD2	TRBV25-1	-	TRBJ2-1	CASSSSGRSNEQFF	TGTGCCAGCAGTTCTAGCGGGCGTTCCAATGAGCAGTTCTTC
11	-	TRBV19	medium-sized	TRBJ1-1	CASSIGAEAFF	TGTGCCAGTAGTATAGGCGCTGAAGCTTTCTTT
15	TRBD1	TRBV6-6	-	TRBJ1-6	CASSYEGQANSPLHF	TGTGCCAGCAGTTACGAGGGACAGGCAAATTCACCCCTCCACTTT
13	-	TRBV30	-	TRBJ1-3	CAYSQGAGNTIYF	TGTGCCTACTCACAGGGTGCGGGGAACACCATATATTTT
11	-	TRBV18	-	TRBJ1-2	CASSPSYGYTF	TGTGCCAGCTCACCCTCTTATGGCTACACCTTC
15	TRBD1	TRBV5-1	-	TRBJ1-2	CASSLGQGADYGYTF	TGCGCCAGCAGCTTGGGACAGGGGGCGGACTATGGCTACACCTTC
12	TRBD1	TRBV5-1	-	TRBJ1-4	CASSWDSEKLFF	TGCGCCAGCAGCTGGGACAGTGAAAAACTGTTTTTT
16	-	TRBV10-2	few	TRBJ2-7	CASSDEEGPLIYEQYF	TGCGCCAGCAGTGACGAGGAGGGACCCCTGATCTACGAGCAGTACTTC
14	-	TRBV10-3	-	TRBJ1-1	CAISSGVRGTEAFF	TGTGCCATCAGCTCAGGGGTGCGGGGCACTGAAGCTTTCTTT
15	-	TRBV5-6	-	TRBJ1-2	CASSLALVVDYGYTF	TGTGCCAGCAGCTTGGCCCTGGTGGTGGACTATGGCTACACCTTC
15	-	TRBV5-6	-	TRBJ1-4	CASSLAVGRNEKLFF	TGTGCCAGCAGCTTGGCCGTGGGGAGGAATGAAAAACTGTTTTTT
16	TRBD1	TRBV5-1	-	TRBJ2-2	CASSHLGTGGLGELFF	TGCGCCAGCAGTCATCTCGGGACAGGGGGTCTGGGGGAGCTGTTTTTT